These 25 T cell receptor beta chains share one sample of origin, sequenced in a study of blood T cell repertoires in COVID-19. Sequencing used immunoSEQ multiplex PCR; TCRdb keeps in-frame clones, though not all of them. Of roughly 500,000 clones listed, approximately 85% were seen once; the top ten hold about 3%. The sequenced sample consisted of peripheral blood. The origin of the receptors is a human donor in a cohort sampled during active COVID-19.

This sequence joins TRBV3-1 (or the pseudogene TRBV3-2) and TRBJ1-1; the match to TRBD1 covers 7 bases. The CDR3 has 14 amino acids. Per germline, CDR1 LGHDT and CDR2 YNNKEL (reference sequence). V lost 4 bases to trimming and J lost 4 bases; unmatched junction nucleotides: 6. CDR3 nucleotides: TGTGCCAGCAGCCCCTCGGACAGGTCCACTGAAGCTTTCTTT. This translates into CASSPSDRSTEAFF.

The rearrangement links TRBV3-1 (or the pseudogene TRBV3-2) to TRBJ2-5, with 7 bases aligning to TRBD2. The CDR3 contains 13 residues. Per the germline V gene, CDR1 is LGHDT and CDR2 is YNNKEL (reference sequence). V was pared by 6 bases and J by 3 bases, with 4 bases of the junction left unmatched. CDR3 DNA sequence: TGTGCCAGCAGGAGTGCGGGAGAAGAGACCCAGTACTTC. Protein sequence: CASRSAGEETQYF.

This clone came up a few times. V usage is TRBV19 and J usage is TRBJ2-3, with 12 bases matching TRBD2. The germline V gene has CDR1 LNHDA and CDR2 SQIVND (reference sequence). The CDR3 is 14 residues long. Unmatched junction bases numbered 2, after V lost 7 bases and J lost 3 bases. CDR3 sequence reads: CASTTSGGTDTQYF. CDR3 nucleotides: TGTGCCAGTACGACTAGCGGGGGAACAGATACGCAGTATTTT.

In its sample, this clone was seen many times. This chain uses TRBV5-4 with TRBJ1-1; 7 bases are a match to TRBD1. The CDR3 sequence is 15 residues long. The V and J ends lost 6 bases and 2 bases, in that order; junction bases with no gene match: 10. Germline V lookup: CDR1 SGHNT, CDR2 YYREEE (reference sequence). CDR3 residues: CASNLLDRANTEAFF. The CDR3 DNA sequence: TGTGCCAGCAACTTACTCGACAGGGCCAACACTGAAGCTTTCTTT.

The chain links TRBV28 to TRBJ2-1; TRBD2 matches at 14 bases. The trim removed 5 bases at V and 7 bases at J, leaving 7 bases unmatched. CDR3 size: 16 residues. CDR1 MDHEN and CDR2 SYDVKM come from the germline V gene. The CDR3 loop reads CASSRTGTSGSNEQFF. The CDR3 nucleotides are TGTGCCAGCAGTCGGACCGGGACTAGCGGGAGTAATGAGCAGTTCTTC.

The chain employs TRBV30 and TRBJ2-7; 10 bases map to TRBD1. Per germline, CDR1 GTSNPN and CDR2 SVGIG (reference sequence). The CDR3 sequence is 15 residues long. The V segment lost 8 bases and the J segment 5 bases; nucleotides outside the gene matches: 15. The CDR3, as DNA: TGTGCCGTGGAGTGGGCGACAGGGGGCAGGGACGAGCAGTACTTC. It codes for CAVEWATGGRDEQYF.

The rearrangement joins TRBV19 to TRBJ2-5; no reliable D call. The V gene's germline CDR1 is LNHDA and CDR2 SQIVND (reference sequence). Trimming left V 2 bases short and J 4 bases short, with 8 bases between. This CDR3 has 13 residues. The CDR3 is CASSITRGETQYF. The CDR3 coding sequence is TGTGCCAGTAGTATAACCAGAGGAGAGACCCAGTACTTC.

The chain has TRBV5-4 and TRBJ2-1; 10 bases agree with TRBD2. Germline CDR1 SGHNT, CDR2 YYREEE (reference sequence). CDR3 length: 16 amino acids. The J segment lost 3 bases and the V segment lost 2 bases, leaving 5 bases of the junction unmatched. DNA of the CDR3: TGTGCCAGCAGCTTCGGACTAGCGGCTGACTACAATGAGCAGTTCTTC. Amino acid sequence: CASSFGLAADYNEQFF.

V usage is TRBV7-3 and J usage is TRBJ2-1; 14 positions agree with TRBD2. Trimming cost V 5 bases and J 8 bases; bases outside gene matches: 5. The germline gives CDR1 SGHTA, CDR2 FQGTGA. The CDR3 contains 15 residues. DNA of the CDR3: TGTGCCAGCAGCCAGGGGACTAGCGGGAGCTATGAGCAGTTCTTC. Its protein product is CASSQGTSGSYEQFF.

The chain uses TRBV6-4 and TRBJ2-1; TRBD2 matches at 9 bases. The CDR3 has 18 amino acids. Trimming cost V 6 bases and J 7 bases; bases outside gene matches: 19. The V gene's germline CDR1 is MRHNA and CDR2 SNTAGT. The CDR3 spells CASSPFAAREGPLNEQFF. CDR3 coding DNA: TGTGCCAGCAGCCCCTTTGCCGCGCGGGAGGGCCCCTTAAATGAGCAGTTCTTC.

The sample holds one count of this clone. The chain employs TRBV7-8 and TRBJ2-7; no definite D call. The V end was cut by 5 bases, the J end by 9 bases, with 14 bases between. Germline CDR1 reads SGHVS; CDR2 reads FQNEAQ. This CDR3 comprises 12 residues. This CDR3 reads CASSIPNLGQYF. CDR3 sequence (DNA): TGTGCCAGCAGCATCCCGAACCTCGGGCAGTACTTC.

The chain has TRBV7-2 and TRBJ1-3, with TRBD1 matching over 8 bases. In germline, CDR1 is SGHTA, CDR2 FQGNSA. This CDR3 has 16 amino acids. V gave up 4 bases and J gave up 0 bases; unmatched junction bases: 5. The CDR3 DNA is TGTGCCAGCAGCTCAGGGGGCTTGAGCTCTGGAAACACCATATATTTT. Protein product: CASSSGGLSSGNTIYF.

Many counts were recorded for this clone. The V gene is TRBV7-2, the J gene TRBJ2-3; no clear D gene. This CDR3 has 16 amino acids. V was pared by 5 bases and J by 3 bases, with 18 bases between. Germline lookup yields CDR1 SGHTA and CDR2 FQGNSA. CDR3 DNA sequence: TGTGCCAGCAGCACTAAAGGCGGAACCGGAACAGATACGCAGTATTTT. This encodes CASSTKGGTGTDTQYF.

J is TRBJ2-5 and V is TRBV10-2; 10 bases align to TRBD2. Germline V gene lookup returns CDR1 WSHSY and CDR2 SAAADI. Losses at the gene ends were 6 bases for V and 2 bases for J; bases not matched to a gene: 9. The CDR3 sequence is 16 residues long. The DNA for the CDR3 is TGCGCCAGCAGCTACGGAAGGACTAGCGGACAAGAGACCCAGTACTTC. Translated: CASSYGRTSGQETQYF.

The chain uses TRBV5-1 and TRBJ1-3; 9 bases fit TRBD1. The CDR3 sequence is 17 residues long. V lost 4 bases to trimming and J lost 2 bases; unmatched junction nucleotides: 10. Germline V gives CDR1 SGHRS, CDR2 YFSETQ. The CDR3 DNA reads as TGCGCCAGCAGCGAGGACAGGGGTGACCCAACTGGAAACACCATATATTTT. This encodes CASSEDRGDPTGNTIYF.

J is TRBJ1-1 and V is TRBV7-8; D ambiguous. CDR3 length: 13 residues. Per the germline V gene, CDR1 is SGHVS and CDR2 is FQNEAQ. V lost 6 bases, J lost 1 base, and 9 bases lay in between. CDR3 residues: CASREDGNTEAFF. As DNA, the CDR3 is TGTGCCAGCAGGGAGGATGGGAACACTGAAGCTTTCTTT.

The V and J genes are TRBV7-9 and TRBJ1-1, with 7 bases matching TRBD1. V dropped 7 bases and J dropped 5; count of bases not matched to a gene: 4. Germline CDR1 SEHNR, CDR2 FQNEAQ (reference sequence). The CDR3 is 12 amino acids. CDR3 in DNA: TGTGCCAGCACCTCAGGGGGGACTGAAGCTTTCTTT. Its protein is CASTSGGTEAFF.

This chain connects TRBV7-2 to TRBJ2-7, with TRBD1 identical over 9 bases. The V segment lost 3 bases and the J segment 4 bases; nucleotides outside the gene matches: 4. The CDR3 has 14 amino acids. Germline CDR1 is SGHTA and CDR2 is FQGNSA. The CDR3 loop is CASSFRQGEYEQYF. The DNA of the CDR3 is TGTGCCAGCAGCTTCCGACAGGGGGAGTACGAGCAGTACTTC.

V usage is TRBV3-1 (or the pseudogene TRBV3-2) and J usage is TRBJ1-5; TRBD1 is a possible D gene (5 bases). Germline V gives CDR1 LGHDT, CDR2 YNNKEL (reference sequence). Trimming took 4 bases from V and 4 from J, leaving 14 bases between them. The CDR3 loop spans 15 amino acids. CDR3 loop: CASSPGRGDNQPQHF. The CDR3 nucleotides are TGTGCCAGCAGCCCCGGGCGGGGGGATAATCAGCCCCAGCATTTT.

The chain links TRBV19 to TRBJ2-2; 8 nucleotides agree with TRBD1. V gave up 4 bases and J gave up 4 bases; unmatched junction bases: 5. This CDR3 is 15 amino acids long. Per germline, CDR1 LNHDA and CDR2 SQIVND (reference sequence). In DNA, the CDR3 is TGTGCCAGTAGTACGGGACAGGAGTTCACCGGGGAGCTGTTTTTT. Translating gives CASSTGQEFTGELFF. The full variable domain, in which reference TRBV19 and TRBJ2-2 provide the parts outside the CDR3, is DGGITQSPKYLFRKEGQNVTLSCEQNLNHDAMYWYRQDPGQGLRLIYYSQIVNDFQKGDIAEGYSVSREKKESFPLTVTSAQKNPTAFYLCASSTGQEFTGELFFGEGSRLTVL.

The chain uses TRBV5-3 and TRBJ2-7; D gene unclear. TRBV5-3 is an ORF, and what it does is uncertain. The CDR3 length is 13 residues. V gave up 0 bases and J gave up 1 base, with 5 bases separating them. CDR3 nucleotides: TGTGCCAGAAGCTTGGCGGAGTCCTACGAGCAGTACTTC. Protein: CARSLAESYEQYF.

This clone occurred once. The genes are TRBV30 and TRBJ1-2; D possibly corresponds to TRBD1 (6 bases). Per the germline V gene, CDR1 is GTSNPN and CDR2 is SVGIG (reference sequence). V was clipped by 3 bases and J by 1 base, with 15 bases between them. The CDR3 extends over 15 amino acids. The CDR3 DNA sequence: TGTGCCTGGAGCGAGGGGGTTGAACATAACTATGGCTACACCTTC. Its protein product is CAWSEGVEHNYGYTF.

The chain uses TRBV27 and TRBJ2-7, with 8 bases identical to TRBD1. With V trimmed by 4 bases and J by 2 bases, 4 bases remained unmatched. Germline V gene lookup returns CDR1 MNHEY and CDR2 SMNVEV (reference sequence). The CDR3 is made up of 14 amino acids. The CDR3 loop is CASSSYRGAYEQYF. In DNA, the CDR3 is TGTGCCAGCAGTTCATACAGGGGGGCCTACGAGCAGTACTTC.

The chain recombines TRBV2 with TRBJ1-1; no definite D call. Trimming cost V 4 bases and J 4 bases, with 13 bases left between them. The germline V gene encodes CDR1 SNHLY and CDR2 FYNNEI. The CDR3 spans 14 residues. CDR3 DNA: TGTGCCAGCAGTGGGATTGAGGGCGGCACTGAAGCTTTCTTT. It encodes CASSGIEGGTEAFF.

The chain combines TRBV19 with TRBJ2-2; 9 nucleotides line up with TRBD2. V gave up 6 bases and J gave up 5 bases; unmatched junction bases: 13. CDR3 size: 17 residues. Germline values: CDR1 LNHDA, CDR2 SQIVND (reference sequence). The CDR3 here is CASRMFSGRSGTGELFF. CDR3 DNA: TGTGCCAGTAGGATGTTTAGCGGGAGATCGGGGACCGGGGAGCTGTTTTTT. Full variable domain (remainder filled in from reference TRBV19 and TRBJ2-2): DGGITQSPKYLFRKEGQNVTLSCEQNLNHDAMYWYRQDPGQGLRLIYYSQIVNDFQKGDIAEGYSVSREKKESFPLTVTSAQKNPTAFYLCASRMFSGRSGTGELFFGEGSRLTVL.